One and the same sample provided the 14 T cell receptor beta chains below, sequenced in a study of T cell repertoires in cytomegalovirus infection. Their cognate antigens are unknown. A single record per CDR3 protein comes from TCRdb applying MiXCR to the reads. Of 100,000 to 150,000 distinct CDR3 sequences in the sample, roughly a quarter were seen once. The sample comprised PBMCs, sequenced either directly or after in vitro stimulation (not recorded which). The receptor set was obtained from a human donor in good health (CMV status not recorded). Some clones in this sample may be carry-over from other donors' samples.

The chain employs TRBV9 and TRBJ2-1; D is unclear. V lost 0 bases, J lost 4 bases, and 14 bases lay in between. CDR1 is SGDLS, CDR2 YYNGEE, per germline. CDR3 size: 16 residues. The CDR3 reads CASSVDLGSGYNEQFF. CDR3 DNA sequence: TGTGCCAGCAGCGTAGATTTGGGGTCCGGGTACAATGAGCAGTTCTTC.

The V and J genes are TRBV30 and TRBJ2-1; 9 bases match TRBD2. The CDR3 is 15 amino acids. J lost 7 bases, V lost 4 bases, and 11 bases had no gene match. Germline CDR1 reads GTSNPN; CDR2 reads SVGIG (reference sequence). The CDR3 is CAWMVYSGSSNEQFF. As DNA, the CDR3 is TGTGCCTGGATGGTTTATAGCGGGAGTTCAAATGAGCAGTTCTTC.

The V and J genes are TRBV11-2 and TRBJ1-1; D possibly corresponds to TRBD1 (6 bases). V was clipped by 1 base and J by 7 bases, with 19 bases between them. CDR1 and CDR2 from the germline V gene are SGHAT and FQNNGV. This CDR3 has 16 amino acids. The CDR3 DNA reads TGTGCCAGCAGCTTAGTAGGGGGAGGTCGGCACCGTGAAGCTTTCTTT. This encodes CASSLVGGGRHREAFF.

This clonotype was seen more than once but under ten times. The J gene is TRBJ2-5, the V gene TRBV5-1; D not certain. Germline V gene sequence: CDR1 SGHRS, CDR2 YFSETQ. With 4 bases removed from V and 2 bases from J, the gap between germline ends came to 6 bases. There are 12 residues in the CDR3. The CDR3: CASSIQQETQYF. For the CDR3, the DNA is TGCGCCAGCAGCATCCAGCAAGAGACCCAGTACTTC.

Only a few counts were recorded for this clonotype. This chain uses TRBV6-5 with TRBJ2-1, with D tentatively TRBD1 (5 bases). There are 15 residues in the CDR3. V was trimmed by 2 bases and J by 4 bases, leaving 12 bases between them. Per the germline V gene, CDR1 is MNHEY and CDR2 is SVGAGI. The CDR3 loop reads CASSYPPDTYNEQFF. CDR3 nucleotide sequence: TGTGCCAGCAGTTACCCTCCGGACACGTACAATGAGCAGTTCTTC.

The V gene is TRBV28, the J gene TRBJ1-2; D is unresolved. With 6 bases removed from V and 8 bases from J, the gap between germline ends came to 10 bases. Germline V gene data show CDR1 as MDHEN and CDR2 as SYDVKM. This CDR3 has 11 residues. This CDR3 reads CASSPSSGYTF. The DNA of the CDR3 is TGTGCCAGCAGCCCCTCTTCCGGCTACACCTTC.

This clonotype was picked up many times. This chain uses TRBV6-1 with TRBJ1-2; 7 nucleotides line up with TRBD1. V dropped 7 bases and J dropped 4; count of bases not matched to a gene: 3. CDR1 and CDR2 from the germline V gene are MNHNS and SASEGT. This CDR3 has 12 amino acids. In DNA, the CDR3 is TGTGCCAGCAAACAGGGGAGCTATGGCTACACCTTC. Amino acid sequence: CASKQGSYGYTF.

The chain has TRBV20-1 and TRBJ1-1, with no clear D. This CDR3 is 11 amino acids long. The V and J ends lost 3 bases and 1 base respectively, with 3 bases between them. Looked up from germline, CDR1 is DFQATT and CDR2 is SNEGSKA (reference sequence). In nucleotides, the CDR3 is TGCAGTGCTAGCGCGAACACTGAAGCTTTCTTT. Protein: CSASANTEAFF.

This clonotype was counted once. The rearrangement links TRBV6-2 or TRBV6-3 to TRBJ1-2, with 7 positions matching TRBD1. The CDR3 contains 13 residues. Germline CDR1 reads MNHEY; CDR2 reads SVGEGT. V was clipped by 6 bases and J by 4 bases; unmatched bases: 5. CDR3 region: CASRGTASYGYTF. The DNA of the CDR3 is TGTGCCAGCAGGGGGACAGCTTCCTATGGCTACACCTTC.

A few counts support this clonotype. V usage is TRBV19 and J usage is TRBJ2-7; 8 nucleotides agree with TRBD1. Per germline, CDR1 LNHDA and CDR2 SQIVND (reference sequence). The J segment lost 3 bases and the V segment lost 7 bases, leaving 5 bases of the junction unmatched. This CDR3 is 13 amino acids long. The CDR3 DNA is TGTGCCAGTAACCCAGGGGGCCACTACGAGCAGTACTTC. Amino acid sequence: CASNPGGHYEQYF.

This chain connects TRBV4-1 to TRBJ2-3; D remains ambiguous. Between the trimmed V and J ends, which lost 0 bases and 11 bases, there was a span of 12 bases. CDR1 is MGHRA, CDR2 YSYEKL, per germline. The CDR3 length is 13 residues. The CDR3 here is CASSQEIGRGQYF. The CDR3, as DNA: TGCGCCAGCAGCCAAGAGATTGGACGTGGGCAGTATTTT.

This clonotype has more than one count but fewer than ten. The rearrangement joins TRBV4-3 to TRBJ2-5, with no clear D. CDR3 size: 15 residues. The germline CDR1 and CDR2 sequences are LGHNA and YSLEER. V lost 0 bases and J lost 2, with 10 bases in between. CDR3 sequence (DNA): TGCGCCAGCAGCCAAGAGGTACTACCACAAGAGACCCAGTACTTC. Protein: CASSQEVLPQETQYF.

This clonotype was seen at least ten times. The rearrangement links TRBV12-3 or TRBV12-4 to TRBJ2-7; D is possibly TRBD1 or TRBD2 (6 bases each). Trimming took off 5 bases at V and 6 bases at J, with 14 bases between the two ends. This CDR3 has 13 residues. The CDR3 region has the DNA TGTGCCAGCAGTCCTTTGGGGGGCACCGAGCAGTACGTC. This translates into CASSPLGGTEQYV.

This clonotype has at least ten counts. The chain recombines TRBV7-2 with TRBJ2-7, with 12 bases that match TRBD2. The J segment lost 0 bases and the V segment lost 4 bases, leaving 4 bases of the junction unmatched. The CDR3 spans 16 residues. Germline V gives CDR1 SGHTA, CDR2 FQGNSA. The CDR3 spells CASSWTSGKSSYEQYF. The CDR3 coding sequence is TGTGCCAGCAGCTGGACTAGCGGGAAGAGCTCCTACGAGCAGTACTTC.